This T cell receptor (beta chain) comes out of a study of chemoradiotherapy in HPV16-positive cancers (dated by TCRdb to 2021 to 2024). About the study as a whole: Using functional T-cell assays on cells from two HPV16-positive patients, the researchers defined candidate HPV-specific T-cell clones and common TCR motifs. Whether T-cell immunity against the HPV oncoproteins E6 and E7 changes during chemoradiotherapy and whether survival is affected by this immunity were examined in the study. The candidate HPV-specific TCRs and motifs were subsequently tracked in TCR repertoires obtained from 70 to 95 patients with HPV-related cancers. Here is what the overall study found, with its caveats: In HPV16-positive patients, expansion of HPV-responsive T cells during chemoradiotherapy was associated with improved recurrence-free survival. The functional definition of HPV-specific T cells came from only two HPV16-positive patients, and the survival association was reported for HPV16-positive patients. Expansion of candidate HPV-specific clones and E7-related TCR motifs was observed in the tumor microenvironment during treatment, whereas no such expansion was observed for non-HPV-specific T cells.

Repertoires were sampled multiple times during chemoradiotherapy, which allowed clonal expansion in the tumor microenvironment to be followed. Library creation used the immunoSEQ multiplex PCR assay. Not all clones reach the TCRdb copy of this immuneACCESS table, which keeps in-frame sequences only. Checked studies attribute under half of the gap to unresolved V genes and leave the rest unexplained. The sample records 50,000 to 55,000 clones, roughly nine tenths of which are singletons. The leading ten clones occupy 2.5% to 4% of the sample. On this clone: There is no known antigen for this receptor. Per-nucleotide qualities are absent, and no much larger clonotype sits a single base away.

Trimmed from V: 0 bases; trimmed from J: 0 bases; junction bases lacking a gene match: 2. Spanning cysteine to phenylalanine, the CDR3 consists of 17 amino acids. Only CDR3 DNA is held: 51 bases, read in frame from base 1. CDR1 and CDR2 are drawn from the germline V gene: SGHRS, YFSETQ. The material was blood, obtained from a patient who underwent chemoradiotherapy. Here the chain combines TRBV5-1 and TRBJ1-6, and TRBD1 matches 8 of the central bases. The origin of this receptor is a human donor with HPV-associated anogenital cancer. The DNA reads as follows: TGCGCCAGCAGCTTGGACAGGGGGGGCTCCTATAATTCACCCCTCCACTTT. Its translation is CASSLDRGGSYNSPLHF.